This T cell receptor (beta chain) was identified in a study of shared clonotypes between healthy human individuals. Study-wide background: Aged between 18 and 49, the donors were two women and three men.

Study-level results: Despite large depth, sorted-subset datasets appeared incompletely sequenced.

The CDR3 spans 16 residues. Germline values: CDR1 SGDLS, CDR2 YYNGEE. Trimming at V came to 4 bases and at J to 8 bases, leaving 12 bases not matched to a gene. Comments on this clone: Its matching antigen is unknown.

Per sorted-subset replicate PCR, input was around 200 ng DNA, representing 30,000 or so T cell genomes. Data came from immunoSEQ multiplex PCR; TCRdb stores just in-frame clones and leaves some out. Of some 2.3 million clones in the sample, 85% to 95% were seen once. This rearrangement joins TRBV9 to TRBJ2-1; TRBD2 matches at 10 bases. This receptor was obtained from a man aged 18 to 35 in good health. Some clones in this sample may be carry-over from other donors' samples. Sequencing was done on a sample of naive CD4+ T cells from PBMCs. Documented subset: CD45RA+ positively selected. The CDR3, as DNA: TGTGCCAGCAGCCCCCGGGGGGTAGCGGGAGGTGATGAGCAGTTCTTC. Translation gives CASSPRGVAGGDEQFF. Based on the CDR3 plus reference TRBV9 and TRBJ2-1, the full variable domain is DSGVTQTPKHLITATGQRVTLRCSPRSGDLSVYWYQQSLDQGLQFLIQYYNGEERAKGNILERFSAQQFPDLHSELNLSSLELGDSALYFCASSPRGVAGGDEQFFGPGTRLTVL.